These 18 T cell receptor beta chains originate from one sample sequenced in a study of blood T cells in healthy people across ages. PCR was performed a second time for roughly 7 to 11 cycles using a sample-barcoded 5' primer and a J-beta primer mix. TCRdb ran MiXCR on the 5' RACE reads and lists one entry per CDR3 protein. Counted here are hundreds of thousands of distinct CDR3 sequences, 20% to 30% occurring once; the ten biggest clones make up approximately 8.7%. The sample also formed part of further work on T cells of mothers and their children.

The sample comprised blood. Receptors originate from a boy aged 5-17 years in good health.

The genes are TRBV7-2 and TRBJ2-7; D is undetermined. V was pared by 0 bases and J by 4 bases, with 25 bases between. CDR3 length: 19 residues. CDR1 and CDR2 from the germline V gene are SGHTA and FQGNSA. The DNA of the CDR3 is TGTGCCAGCAGCTTAGCGGCTTTGGTGGTGGGCCTCAAGACATACGAGCAGTACTTC. It yields the protein CASSLAALVVGLKTYEQYF.

The chain combines TRBV20-1 with TRBJ2-7; 11 bases are a match to TRBD1. The CDR3 extends over 15 amino acids. Germline V gene data show CDR1 as DFQATT and CDR2 as SNEGSKA (reference sequence). Trimming cost V 0 bases and J 5 bases; bases outside gene matches: 6. This CDR3 reads CSARDPTGQGDEQYF. The DNA of the CDR3 is TGCAGTGCTAGAGATCCAACGGGACAGGGGGACGAGCAGTACTTC.

This chain links TRBV12-5 with TRBJ2-2; 9 bases agree with TRBD1. The length of the CDR3 is 14 residues. CDR1 LGHNT and CDR2 FRNRAP come from the germline V gene. With V trimmed by 5 bases and J by 8 bases, 6 bases remained unmatched. The CDR3 region has the DNA TGTGCTAGTGGTCGGACAGGGGTGGGTGGGGAGCTGTTTTTT. Encoded protein: CASGRTGVGGELFF.

V and J are TRBV3-1 and TRBJ1-2; 8 positions agree with TRBD1. The trim removed 2 bases at V and 8 bases at J, leaving 7 bases unmatched. This CDR3 comprises 14 residues. The V gene's germline CDR1 is LGHDT and CDR2 YNNKEL (reference sequence). The CDR3 reads CASSQTSGGRGYTF. The CDR3 nucleotides read TGTGCCAGCAGCCAAACCTCAGGGGGCCGGGGCTACACCTTC.

This clonotype has more than one count but fewer than ten. The gene calls are TRBV20-1 and TRBJ2-7; perhaps TRBD2 as D (6 bases). The germline CDR1 and CDR2 sequences are DFQATT and SNEGSKA (reference sequence). The CDR3 is 15 residues long. Deletions cut 0 bases from V and 0 bases from J, with 12 bases between. CDR3 nucleotide sequence: TGCAGTGCTAGAGATAGGGACTGGAGCTCCTACGAGCAGTACTTC. Protein: CSARDRDWSSYEQYF.

This clonotype was observed many times. The chain employs TRBV2 and TRBJ2-7; tentative D call: TRBD1 (5 bases). Trimming removed 3 bases from V and 2 bases from J, with 11 bases in between. The germline V gene encodes CDR1 SNHLY and CDR2 FYNNEI. There are 14 residues in the CDR3. DNA of the CDR3: TGTGCCAGCAGTGATCAGCAGGGTCCCTACGAGCAGTACTTC. Its translation: CASSDQQGPYEQYF.

The rearrangement links TRBV20-1 to TRBJ2-7, with 7 bases matching TRBD1. CDR1 and CDR2 (germline): DFQATT, SNEGSKA (reference sequence). V lost 3 bases, J lost 3 bases, and 2 bases stayed unmatched. CDR3 length: 12 amino acids. CDR3 bases: TGCAGTGCTAGGGCAGGGGGCTACGAGCAGTACTTC. It codes for CSARAGGYEQYF.

The chain joins TRBV5-8 to TRBJ1-5; D unclear. V was pared by 1 base and J by 4 bases, with 15 bases between. The germline V gene encodes CDR1 SGHTS and CDR2 YDEGEE. CDR3 length: 16 amino acids. The CDR3 sequence is CASSLRAPLRNQPQHF. The CDR3 DNA sequence: TGTGCCAGCAGCTTGCGGGCCCCCCTTAGGAATCAGCCCCAGCATTTT.

The table lists this clonotype with many counts. The chain recombines TRBV9 with TRBJ1-4; D not certain. With 0 bases removed from V and 2 bases from J, the gap between germline ends came to 8 bases. From germline, CDR1 is SGDLS and CDR2 YYNGEE. CDR3 length: 15 amino acids. Here the CDR3 reads CASSVGTATNEKLFF. The CDR3 coding sequence is TGTGCCAGCAGCGTAGGGACGGCCACTAATGAAAAACTGTTTTTT.

A few counts support this clonotype. The rearrangement links TRBV20-1 to TRBJ2-7; D could derive from TRBD1 or TRBD2 (5 bases each). The CDR3 is 14 residues long. Germline V gives CDR1 DFQATT, CDR2 SNEGSKA (reference sequence). Between the trimmed V and J ends, which lost 4 bases and 0 bases, there was a span of 13 bases. Written as DNA, the CDR3 is TGCAGTGCTACAGGGACGGTGGACTCCTACGAGCAGTACTTC. It translates to CSATGTVDSYEQYF.

This clonotype was picked up a small number of times. The V gene is TRBV6-1, the J gene TRBJ1-5, with D hard to call. The CDR3 length is 15 residues. V was shortened by 1 base and J by 1 base, with 8 bases between the two germline ends. Looked up from germline, CDR1 is MNHNS and CDR2 is SASEGT. CDR3 DNA sequence: TGTGCCAGCAGTGAAGAGGGCTGGAGCAATCAGCCCCAGCATTTT. Encoded protein: CASSEEGWSNQPQHF.

Only a few counts were recorded for this clonotype. The gene calls are TRBV9 and TRBJ1-1; the D gene is possibly TRBD1 (5 bases). This CDR3 has 13 residues. With 7 bases removed from V and 1 base from J, the gap between germline ends came to 11 bases. Germline V gene lookup returns CDR1 SGDLS and CDR2 YYNGEE. The CDR3 nucleotides read TGTGCCAGCGGGATAGGGACGAACACTGAAGCTTTCTTT. It translates to CASGIGTNTEAFF. Using reference TRBV9 and TRBJ1-1 for the parts outside the CDR3, the full variable domain is DSGVTQTPKHLITATGQRVTLRCSPRSGDLSVYWYQQSLDQGLQFLIQYYNGEERAKGNILERFSAQQFPDLHSELNLSSLELGDSALYFCASGIGTNTEAFFGQGTRLTVV.

In its sample, this clonotype was seen many times. The junction departs from germline at one end; a sequencing error may be responsible. This chain connects TRBV5-1 to TRBJ2-5, with a weak D call TRBD2 (6 bases). The germline V gene encodes CDR1 SGHRS and CDR2 YFSETQ. The CDR3 covers 12 residues. As DNA, the CDR3 is TGCGCCAGCAGCTCTTCGGGGGAGACACAGTACTTC. This sequence encodes CASSSSGETQYF.

The CDR3 DNA reads TGTGCCAGCAGCTTCGACTCCCCGGTAGCCAAAAACATTCAGTACTTC. This codes for CASSFDSPVAKNIQYF. The rearrangement uses TRBV5-6 and TRBJ2-4; no reliable D call. V was cut by 2 bases and J by 0 bases, with 12 bases left in between. Germline-derived CDR1 and CDR2 are SGHDT and YYEEEE. CDR3 length: 16 residues.

The chain carries TRBV4-3 and TRBJ1-4; a weak D match, TRBD1 (5 bases). The V and J ends lost 1 base and 6 bases respectively, with 15 bases between them. This CDR3 has 16 residues. CDR1 and CDR2 (germline): LGHNA, YSLEER. CDR3 sequence: CASSQVGGRVDEKLFF. The CDR3 DNA sequence: TGCGCCAGCAGCCAAGTAGGCGGCAGGGTGGATGAAAAACTGTTTTTT.

The sample holds many counts of this clonotype. Its ends do not fully match the called genes, so a read error is possible. The chain combines TRBV7-7 with TRBJ2-5, with a tentative D call TRBD1 (6 bases). From germline, CDR1 is SSHAT and CDR2 FNYEAQ (reference sequence). The length of the CDR3 is 13 residues. CDR3 loop: CASSPDRRETQYF. CDR3 DNA: TGTGCTAGCAGCCCGGACAGAAGGGAGACCCAGTACTTC.

The chain is built from TRBV5-1 and TRBJ2-1; D possibly corresponds to TRBD1 (6 bases). This CDR3 comprises 15 residues. V lost 0 bases, J lost 10 bases, and 17 bases lay in between. Germline lookup yields CDR1 SGHRS and CDR2 YFSETQ. The CDR3 protein is CASSLASQGSREQFF. Written as DNA, the CDR3 is TGCGCCAGCAGCTTGGCTTCGCAGGGGTCGCGCGAGCAGTTCTTC.

The chain employs TRBV20-1 and TRBJ2-7, with D possibly TRBD2 on 5 matching bases. There are 14 residues in the CDR3. Deletions cut 0 bases from V and 1 base from J, with 10 bases between. CDR1 is DFQATT and CDR2 is SNEGSKA in the germline V gene (reference sequence). The CDR3 DNA follows: TGCAGTGCTAGAGACCCGAGGGCATCCTACGAGCAGTACTTC. The encoded protein is CSARDPRASYEQYF.